The 13 T cell receptor beta chains below come from one sample, sequenced in a study of Graves' ophthalmopathy and Graves' hyperthyroidism. RNA transcripts provided the template for amplifying TCR beta CDR3 regions. The authors performed first-round RT-PCR with HTBI primers and then a second-round multiplex PCR. TCRdb fed the multiplex PCR reads into MiXCR, producing one record per CDR3 protein. Here the sample spans some 150,000 distinct CDR3 sequences, around two fifths being singletons. The sample was peripheral blood. The receptors derive from a man aged 25 to 45 with Graves' ophthalmopathy.

This clonotype has just a few counts. The genes are TRBV2 and TRBJ2-5; D is unresolved. V was cut by 1 base and J by 5 bases, with 11 bases left in between. The V gene's germline CDR1 is SNHLY and CDR2 FYNNEI. The CDR3 is 14 residues long. CDR3 sequence: CASSEGSVLETQYF. CDR3 DNA: TGTGCCAGCAGTGAAGGGTCGGTTCTGGAGACCCAGTACTTC.

The rearrangement uses TRBV12-3 or TRBV12-4 and TRBJ2-5, with 8 bases aligning to TRBD1. The CDR3 runs 17 residues. Trimming cost V 5 bases and J 1 base; bases outside gene matches: 12. In DNA, the CDR3 is TGTGCCAGCAGTCAGGATCCGACAGGGGTAGGCCAAGAGACCCAGTACTTC. It is translated as CASSQDPTGVGQETQYF.

In DNA form, the CDR3 reads TGTGCCAGCAGTCAGAATTCCCCTAATACTTATGGCTACACCTTC. It is translated as CASSQNSPNTYGYTF. The genes are TRBV11-2 and TRBJ1-2; D unclear. Germline CDR1 reads SGHAT; CDR2 reads FQNNGV. V lost 6 bases to trimming and J lost 5 bases, with 19 bases between them. This CDR3 is 15 amino acids long.

This clonotype was found many times. The chain combines TRBV7-2 with TRBJ1-1, with a possible D match to TRBD1 (5 bases). V was shortened by 0 bases and J by 5 bases, with 10 bases between the two germline ends. The CDR3 length is 14 residues. The germline V gene encodes CDR1 SGHTA and CDR2 FQGNSA. The CDR3 sequence is CASSLAQGGTEAFF. The CDR3 nucleotides read TGTGCCAGCAGCTTAGCCCAGGGTGGAACTGAAGCTTTCTTT.

The chain joins TRBV28 to TRBJ2-6, with a possible D match to TRBD1 (6 bases). CDR3 size: 15 residues. V lost 10 bases to trimming and J lost 4 bases, with 17 bases between them. From germline, CDR1 is MDHEN and CDR2 SYDVKM. The CDR3 is CATKRWGPGANVLTF. The CDR3 region has the DNA TGTGCCACCAAAAGGTGGGGGCCAGGGGCCAACGTCCTGACTTTC.

In this sample, this clonotype turned up many times. The CDR3 protein is CASSIPTSGELFF. Here the CDR3 DNA reads TGTGCCAGCAGTATACCTACCTCCGGGGAGCTGTTTTTT. The chain combines TRBV28 with TRBJ2-2; no clear D gene. The germline CDR1 and CDR2 sequences are MDHEN and SYDVKM. Trimming removed 5 bases at V and 6 bases at J, with 10 bases between. The CDR3 is 13 residues long.

This clonotype was counted at least ten times. The CDR3 sequence is CASSLSTGPNTEAFF. CDR3 DNA: TGTGCCAGCAGTTTATCGACCGGACCGAACACTGAAGCTTTCTTT. V gene TRBV28 combines with J gene TRBJ1-1; unclear D gene. Trimming took 1 base from V and 1 from J, leaving 10 bases between them. CDR1 and CDR2 from the germline V gene are MDHEN and SYDVKM. The CDR3 runs to 15 residues. Variable domain in full (rest from reference TRBV28 and TRBJ1-1): DVKVTQSSRYLVKRTGEKVFLECVQDMDHENMFWYRQDPGLGLRLIYFSYDVKMKEKGDIPEGYSVSREKKERFSLILESASTNQTSMYLCASSLSTGPNTEAFFGQGTRLTVV.

This clonotype appeared many times. The V call is TRBV4-2, the J call TRBJ2-7; TRBD1 matches 8 bases. Germline loops: CDR1 LGHNA, CDR2 YNFKEQ. This CDR3 spans 15 amino acids. After removal of 4 bases from V and 2 bases from J, the junction contained 7 bases not matched to a gene. This CDR3 reads CASSPEGQVTYEQYF. CDR3 coding DNA: TGTGCCAGCAGCCCGGAGGGACAGGTAACCTACGAGCAGTACTTC.

The count of this clonotype is one. The chain carries TRBV6-5 and TRBJ2-7; D gene unclear. V lost 11 bases, J lost 2 bases, and 28 bases lay in between. The CDR3 is 17 residues long. CDR1 and CDR2 from the germline V gene are MNHEY and SVGAGI. The CDR3 DNA reads as TGTGCCGGAAGTTCGATTTCTGCGCGGTCCTCCGCCTACGAGCAGTACTTC. Translation gives CAGSSISARSSAYEQYF.

This clonotype was observed at least ten times. V and J are TRBV28 and TRBJ2-6; no clear D gene. Trimming took 2 bases from V and 1 from J, leaving 6 bases between them. Germline V gene sequence: CDR1 MDHEN, CDR2 SYDVKM. The CDR3 contains 15 residues. The CDR3 here is CASSLGSSGANVLTF. CDR3 bases: TGTGCCAGCAGTTTAGGGTCATCTGGGGCCAACGTCCTGACTTTC.

The gene calls are TRBV11-2 and TRBJ2-2; 9 positions match TRBD1. Germline values: CDR1 SGHAT, CDR2 FQNNGV. CDR3 length: 17 amino acids. With V trimmed by 4 bases and J by 3 bases, 9 bases remained unmatched. The CDR3 DNA reads TGTGCCAGCAGCTCGACACCCGGACAGGGGCACACCGGGGAGCTGTTTTTT. Its translation is CASSSTPGQGHTGELFF. The full variable domain, its missing parts supplied by reference TRBV11-2 and TRBJ2-2, is EAGVAQSPRYKIIEKRQSVAFWCNPISGHATLYWYQQILGQGPKLLIQFQNNGVVDDSQLPKDRFSAERLKGVDSTLKIQPAKLEDSAVYLCASSSTPGQGHTGELFFGEGSRLTVL.

This clonotype was observed once. V and J are TRBV7-9 and TRBJ1-1; 7 positions match TRBD1. Per germline, CDR1 SEHNR and CDR2 FQNEAQ (reference sequence). V dropped 5 bases and J dropped 0; count of bases not matched to a gene: 6. There are 15 residues in the CDR3. DNA of the CDR3: TGTGCCAGCAGCCCTGGACAGGACATGAACACTGAAGCTTTCTTT. Encoded protein: CASSPGQDMNTEAFF.

This clonotype was counted ten times or more. The chain has TRBV12-3 or TRBV12-4 and TRBJ1-2, with 10 positions matching TRBD1. CDR3 length: 13 residues. Trimming took 6 bases from V and 5 from J; bases not matched to a gene: 3. In nucleotides, the CDR3 is TGTGCCAGCAGCCCGGACAGGGGGTATGGCTACACCTTC. As protein: CASSPDRGYGYTF.